The rows below give T cell receptor beta chains drawn from one sample of a study of blood T cells in healthy people across ages. TCRdb reprocessed the 5' RACE reads with MiXCR, giving one entry per CDR3 protein. The sample lists 650,000 to 1,000,000 distinct CDR3 sequences, approximately 35% occurring once. Input material: blood. The receptors were gathered from a man younger than 35 in good health. The CDR3 runs from the conserved cysteine through the conserved F or W. A D gene is named only where the DNA matches it firmly.

J | D | V | CDR3
TRBJ2-1 | TRBD1 | TRBV19 | CASGQDLYNEQFF
TRBJ1-1 | TRBD1 | TRBV30 | CAWVQGAGTEAFF
TRBJ2-7 | . | TRBV6-6 | CASSSWDHRDEQYF
TRBJ2-5 | TRBD1 | TRBV6-2/TRBV6-3 | CASSSPRETGQGHNEQYF
TRBJ2-1 | . | TRBV5-6 | CASSLGWASYNEQFF
TRBJ2-3 | . | TRBV10-3 | CAITLRGPTDTQYF
TRBJ1-1 | . | TRBV12-3/TRBV12-4 | CASSHEGGSEAFF
TRBJ2-7 | . | TRBV7-9 | CASTQSGSSYEQYF
TRBJ2-3 | . | TRBV18 | CASSSQRADTQYF
. | TRBD1 | TRBV30 | CAWSGTGVQYEQYF
TRBJ2-3 | TRBD2 | TRBV20-1 | CSASGGGLDTQYF
TRBJ1-1 | TRBD1 | TRBV9 | CASSVDPGGETEAFF
TRBJ1-6 | . | TRBV12-3/TRBV12-4 | CASRAHSASRDSPLHF
TRBJ2-5 | TRBD1 | TRBV6-6 | CASSYPPGQRMMEQYF
TRBJ1-2 | . | TRBV4-1 | CASSQNTQASQGGYTF
TRBJ2-5 | . | TRBV5-1 | CASSRAEYNNEQYF
TRBJ1-1 | . | TRBV20-1 | CSFEGLSEAFF
TRBJ1-2 | . | TRBV4-3 | CASSQDLGELANYGYTF
TRBJ2-1 | . | TRBV6-1 | CASNYRRDPNEQFF
TRBJ1-2 | TRBD1 | TRBV12-3/TRBV12-4 | CASMRRDRDGYTF
TRBJ2-7 | . | TRBV7-6 | CASSLVDYNEQYF
TRBJ2-3 | . | TRBV7-3 | CASSSGLERDTQYF
TRBJ2-7 | TRBD1 | TRBV3-1 | CASSRQGDSYEQYF
TRBJ1-6 | TRBD1 | TRBV3-1 | CASSQRDSGSPLHF
TRBJ1-6 | . | TRBV2 | CASSEEVNSPLHF
TRBJ1-2 | . | TRBV7-9 | CASARENYGYTF
TRBJ1-3 | TRBD1 | TRBV3-1 | CASSLGQGASYTIYF
TRBJ2-3 | . | TRBV12-3/TRBV12-4 | CASSFSEGDTQYF
TRBJ2-1 | TRBD2 | TRBV12-3/TRBV12-4 | CASSVRGGNEQFF
TRBJ1-1 | . | TRBV20-1 | CSAPLGRRAEAFF
TRBJ1-6 | . | TRBV5-4 | CASSPGTGTNSPPHF
TRBJ1-5 | . | TRBV9 | CASSPGGEAYSNQPQHF
TRBJ1-6 | . | TRBV18 | CASSPDELGDLSSYNSPLHF
TRBJ1-2 | . | TRBV12-3/TRBV12-4 | CASSRTDNDGYTF
TRBJ1-1 | . | TRBV14 | CASSQEEGWAFF
TRBJ2-7 | TRBD1 | TRBV6-2/TRBV6-3 | CASSYSWGQAFTPPGDYEQYF
. | . | TRBV6-1 | CASSAEDGLSYEQYF
. | TRBD2 | TRBV10-3 | CAISTGGSSYNEQYF
TRBJ2-7 | TRBD1 | TRBV29-1 | CSVVDRLLYEQYF
TRBJ2-7 | . | TRBV27 | CASRGNGQPSYEQYF
TRBJ2-1 | . | TRBV10-3 | CAISRQDRSSYNEQFF